This T cell receptor (beta chain) came from a study of immune heterogeneity within non-small cell lung tumors (dated by TCRdb to between 2017 and 2018). Broadly, across the study: By histology, the tumors included around eleven non-squamous carcinomas, several squamous cell carcinomas and 1 tumor not otherwise specified. To examine intratumoral immune heterogeneity, the study used whole-exome sequencing, RNA-seq and TCR beta repertoire sequencing on multiple spatially distinct regions of each NSCLC tumor. TCR repertoires were analyzed from some 60 tumor loci of about 14 patients, whereas transcriptome data were available for only about 46 loci from roughly twelve patients. Neoantigen binding to each patient's HLA alleles was predicted with netMHCpan-3.0 for mutant peptides of 8 to 11 amino acids. Broader findings and caveats from the paper: A statistically significant but moderate positive correlation (R approximately 0.31) was observed between local T-cell repertoire clonality and local tumor mutational burden. Within a given patient, the same dominant CDR3B clonotypes showed up repeatedly across loci, although different tumor locations also carried unique high-frequency clones. Individual patients mostly had different high-frequency TCR beta clonotypes.

In regard to this clonotype: No cognate antigen has been identified for it. A much larger clone lies one base from this, so it may be a read error.

The TCR template was genomic DNA extracted from bulk tumor tissue, and about 0.6 ug of gDNA was amplified for each sample. Multiple biopsies per primary tumor were taken during surgery, spaced as far apart as possible within the tumor mass. The study cohort was described as untreated, and the patients were newly diagnosed NSCLC cases having curative surgery. The donors were some 14 patients with newly diagnosed non-small cell lung cancer who were having surgery with curative intent. Two independent pathologists reviewed the resected tumor masses. Only DNA and RNA samples of high quality went on to sequencing. CDR1 and CDR2 were assigned from the germline V gene (reference sequence) as LGHDT and YNNKEL. Counted from cysteine to phenylalanine, this CDR3 has 14 amino acids. Only the CDR3 DNA is retained, 42 bases long and in frame from the first base. A multiplex PCR system amplified the TCR beta CDR3 region, with a first 10-cycle round using 32 V-gene forward and 13 J-gene reverse primers. The first PCR round was done with a QIAGEN Multiplex PCR Kit, and the primer sequences were filed in Chinese patent CN105087789A. Illumina universal primers were attached in a second round of PCR run with the Phusion High-Fidelity PCR Kit. The TCR libraries underwent paired-end sequencing with a read length of 151 bp on the Illumina HiSeq X Ten platform. The source study handled its data this way. Reads without multiplex PCR primers were removed using Cutadapt, read pairs were merged using PEAR, and CDR3 regions were called using MiXCR with default settings. Repertoire diversity was assessed by Shannon entropy, and clonality was calculated as one minus the Shannon entropy divided by the ln of the count of productive unique sequences. Clonotypes present at frequencies of at least 0.5% were defined as dominant or high-frequency T-cell clones. The raw public reads went through TCRdb reprocessing: fastp at Q25, MiXCR clone calling, in-frame beta chains kept. One record per CDR3 amino acid sequence lists the most common genes and DNA. It is TCRdb's table, rather than the study itself, that gives the V and J calls and clone size. Counted in this sample were roughly 20,000 distinct CDR3 sequences; around 30% of them appeared once. The top ten clones comprise about 4% of the sample.

The chain couples TRBV3-1 to TRBJ1-5; the D segment cannot be called with confidence. The source of this sequence is a man aged 35-49 years with non-small cell lung cancer. The sequencing input was lung tumor tissue. The nucleotides are TGTGCCAGCAGCCAAGGGTCATTAAATCAGCCCAAGCATTTT. This gives the protein CASSQGSLNQPKHF. With all but the CDR3 taken from the reference TRBV3-1 and TRBJ1-5 genes, the full variable domain is: DTAVSQTPKYLVTQMGNDKSIKCEQNLGHDTMYWYKQDSKKFLKIMFSYNNKELIINETVPNRFSPKSPDKAHLNLHINSLELGDSAVYFCASSQGSLNQPKHFGDGTRLSIL.